These 26 T cell receptor beta chains were sequenced from one sample in a study of identical twins. MiXCR, applied by TCRdb to the 5' RACE reads, yields one record per CDR3 protein. This table holds roughly 710,000 distinct CDR3 sequences, around 6.1% found once. Material: naive T cells sorted from blood. The receptors originated from a man aged 18 to 29 in good health.

V usage is TRBV7-9 and J usage is TRBJ1-1; D is perhaps TRBD1 (5 bases). The CDR3 consists of 14 residues. The germline V gene has CDR1 SEHNR and CDR2 FQNEAQ (reference sequence). V lost 8 bases and J lost 2, with 15 bases in between. The CDR3 sequence is CASGTGPLNTEAFF. The CDR3 bases are TGTGCCAGCGGGACGGGTCCTCTTAACACTGAAGCTTTCTTT. Based on the CDR3 plus reference TRBV7-9 and TRBJ1-1, the full variable domain is DTGVSQNPRHKITKRGQNVTFRCDPISEHNRLYWYRQTLGQGPEFLTYFQNEAQLEKSRLLSDRFSAERPKGSFSTLEIQRTEQGDSAMYLCASGTGPLNTEAFFGQGTRLTVV.

This clonotype occurred a few times. V usage is TRBV12-3 or TRBV12-4 and J usage is TRBJ2-7, with D possibly matching TRBD1 (5 bases). Trimming cost V 5 bases and J 0 bases, with 14 bases left between them. The CDR3 has 15 residues. The CDR3 bases are TGTGCCAGCAGTCTAGACAGCTCGAGCTCCTACGAGCAGTACTTC. The encoded protein is CASSLDSSSSYEQYF.

This clonotype was counted ten times or more. The CDR3 DNA is TGTGCCAGCAATCAAAGGGCCAACTCAAATGAGCAGTTCTTC. Protein sequence: CASNQRANSNEQFF. The gene calls are TRBV27 and TRBJ2-1; D call uncertain. This CDR3 contains 14 residues. Trimming pared 7 bases from V and 7 bases from J, leaving 17 bases between. CDR1 is MNHEY, CDR2 SMNVEV, per germline (reference sequence).

The chain couples TRBV20-1 to TRBJ1-6, with a possible D match to TRBD1 (5 bases). CDR1 is DFQATT, CDR2 SNEGSKA, per germline (reference sequence). The CDR3 loop spans 13 amino acids. V gave up 6 bases and J gave up 9 bases, with 15 bases separating them. The CDR3 nucleotides are TGCAGTGCGAGGTTGGGGGTCGGTTCACCCCTCCACTTT. It encodes CSARLGVGSPLHF.

This clonotype has only a few counts. The V gene is TRBV12-3 or TRBV12-4, the J gene TRBJ2-1; perhaps TRBD1 as D (6 bases). The CDR3 sequence is 15 residues long. Trimming shortened V by 7 bases and J by 4 bases, and 17 bases separated the two germline ends. CDR3: CASTQQGFPYNEQFF. The CDR3 bases are TGTGCCAGCACCCAACAGGGATTCCCTTACAATGAGCAGTTCTTC.

The chain has TRBV4-3 and TRBJ2-7; 7 bases are shared with TRBD1. The CDR3 consists of 14 residues. Germline CDR1 LGHNA, CDR2 YSLEER. The ends lost 4 bases at V and 3 bases at J; junction bases unmatched: 6. CDR3 nucleotide sequence: TGCGCCAGCAGCCGAGGGGACAGAAACTACGAGCAGTACTTC. Its protein product is CASSRGDRNYEQYF.

In its sample, this clonotype was seen many times. The chain uses TRBV5-1 and TRBJ2-2; D call uncertain. The CDR3 extends over 15 amino acids. The germline V and J ends were trimmed by 4 bases and 1 base, with 11 bases remaining between them. Germline V gene data show CDR1 as SGHRS and CDR2 as YFSETQ. The CDR3 coding sequence is TGCGCCAGCAGCCTAGAACAGATGAACACCGGGGAGCTGTTTTTT. This encodes CASSLEQMNTGELFF.

This clonotype was seen at least ten times. The V and J genes are TRBV29-1 and TRBJ2-3; tentatively, D is TRBD2 (6 bases). Trimming left V 4 bases short and J 0 bases short, with 11 bases between. Germline-derived CDR1 and CDR2 are SQVTM and ANQGSEA. This CDR3 spans 14 amino acids. Written as DNA, the CDR3 is TGCAGCGTTGGGGTCGGGGGTAGCACAGATACGCAGTATTTT. Translated, it gives CSVGVGGSTDTQYF.

The rearrangement joins TRBV12-3 or TRBV12-4 to TRBJ2-7; TRBD2 aligns across 11 bases. The length of the CDR3 is 15 residues. The junction had 8 bases not matched to a gene; V was cut back by 4 bases and J by 6 bases. CDR3 nucleotides: TGTGCCAGCAGTTACCCCACTAGCGGGAGCGGCGAGCAGTACTTC. This translates into CASSYPTSGSGEQYF.

This clonotype has a count of ten or more. V gene TRBV5-4 combines with J gene TRBJ2-5, with D perhaps matching TRBD2 (6 bases). CDR3 size: 16 residues. The germline CDR1 and CDR2 sequences are SGHNT and YYREEE (reference sequence). V lost 0 bases, J lost 4 bases, and 16 bases lay in between. The chain's CDR3 is CASSLAGDRGRETQYF. DNA for the CDR3: TGTGCCAGCAGCTTGGCGGGGGATCGGGGTCGAGAGACCCAGTACTTC.

This clonotype appeared many times. This chain joins TRBV7-8 and TRBJ2-7; no clear D gene. Germline V lookup: CDR1 SGHVS, CDR2 FQNEAQ. This CDR3 is 14 amino acids long. V was trimmed by 5 bases and J by 2 bases, leaving 13 bases between them. The CDR3 DNA sequence: TGTGCCAGCAGCCCATGGACCGACACCTACGAGCAGTACTTC. It encodes CASSPWTDTYEQYF. The variable domain in full, completed from reference TRBV7-8 and TRBJ2-7, reads GAGVSQSPRYKVAKRGQDVALRCDPISGHVSLFWYQQALGQGPEFLTYFQNEAQLDKSGLPSDRFFAERPEGSVSTLKIQRTQQEDSAVYLCASSPWTDTYEQYFGPGTRLTVT.

This clonotype was seen only once. This chain joins TRBV3-1 and TRBJ2-5, with a weak D call TRBD2 (6 bases). The germline V gene encodes CDR1 LGHDT and CDR2 YNNKEL (reference sequence). Trimming stripped 4 bases from V and 0 bases from J, with 9 bases between. The length of the CDR3 is 14 residues. In DNA form, the CDR3 reads TGTGCCAGCAGCCTAAGGGACTACCAAGAGACCCAGTACTTC. Translated: CASSLRDYQETQYF.

This clonotype was recorded many times. V and J are TRBV5-8 and TRBJ2-1, with 9 nucleotides matching TRBD2. Germline V gives CDR1 SGHTS, CDR2 YDEGEE. The CDR3 length is 16 residues. Trimming cost V 2 bases and J 8 bases; bases outside gene matches: 11. The CDR3: CASSFLGLADWDEQFF. The DNA of the CDR3 is TGTGCCAGCAGCTTCTTGGGACTAGCTGACTGGGATGAGCAGTTCTTC.

This clonotype has a count of ten or more. The V call is TRBV10-3, the J call TRBJ2-2; D gene unclear. CDR3 length: 13 amino acids. Germline assignment: CDR1 ENHRY and CDR2 SYGVKD. Trimming stripped 6 bases from V and 0 bases from J, with 5 bases between. The CDR3 sequence: CAIRGTNTGELFF. CDR3 nucleotides: TGTGCCATCAGGGGGACGAACACCGGGGAGCTGTTTTTT.

This clonotype was seen repeatedly, ten times or more. J is TRBJ2-1 and V is TRBV28; weak D call: TRBD2 (6 bases). In germline, CDR1 is MDHEN, CDR2 SYDVKM. Trimming took off 2 bases at V and 7 bases at J, with 24 bases between the two ends. The CDR3 sequence is 18 residues long. This chain's CDR3 is CASSLRLAPKTSGNEQFF. CDR3 coding DNA: TGTGCCAGCAGTTTAAGGCTAGCGCCAAAGACGAGCGGGAATGAGCAGTTCTTC.

Ten or more counts support this clonotype. V usage is TRBV12-3 or TRBV12-4 and J usage is TRBJ2-5; D uncertain. Trimming removed 2 bases from V and 5 bases from J, with 9 bases in between. This CDR3 comprises 13 residues. The CDR3 reads CASSLYPGETQYF. CDR3 nucleotides: TGTGCCAGCAGTTTATATCCTGGGGAGACCCAGTACTTC.

This clonotype was counted between two and nine times. V and J are TRBV20-1 and TRBJ2-5; D is possibly TRBD1 (6 bases). Germline lookup yields CDR1 DFQATT and CDR2 SNEGSKA (reference sequence). The CDR3 runs 13 residues. Trimming took off 1 base at V and 5 bases at J, with 11 bases between the two ends. DNA for the CDR3: TGCAGTGCTAGAGGGGGGCATTTGGAGACCCAGTACTTC. This sequence encodes CSARGGHLETQYF.

This clonotype was seen ten or more times. In DNA, the CDR3 is TGTGCCAGCAGCGCCACAGGGAGCTCCTACGAGCAGTACTTC. It translates to CASSATGSSYEQYF. The genes are TRBV9 and TRBJ2-7, with D perhaps matching TRBD1 (6 bases). With 3 bases removed from V and 0 bases from J, the gap between germline ends came to 10 bases. CDR1 is SGDLS, CDR2 YYNGEE, per germline. This CDR3 is 14 amino acids long.

V and J are TRBV30 and TRBJ1-6, with D tentatively TRBD1 (5 bases). V lost 2 bases and J 6 bases, leaving 17 bases between the germline ends. Germline lookup yields CDR1 GTSNPN and CDR2 SVGIG (reference sequence). The CDR3 covers 16 residues. As DNA, the CDR3 is TGTGCCTGGAGTCTCCGGGCGACAGCTTCTAATTCACCCCTCCACTTT. It is translated as CAWSLRATASNSPLHF.

The genes are TRBV5-1 and TRBJ1-1; D gene ambiguous. V lost 8 bases to trimming and J lost 2 bases, with 16 bases between them. The length of the CDR3 is 14 residues. Germline V gene data show CDR1 as SGHRS and CDR2 as YFSETQ. The CDR3 region is CASMGLGPNTEAFF. CDR3 DNA: TGCGCCAGTATGGGGTTGGGTCCCAACACTGAAGCTTTCTTT.

This clonotype was picked up many times. The genes are TRBV10-3 and TRBJ1-5; 11 bases are a match to TRBD1. There are 19 residues in the CDR3. Germline V gene sequence: CDR1 ENHRY, CDR2 SYGVKD. V gave up 2 bases and J gave up 0 bases; unmatched junction bases: 9. The CDR3 spells CAISEGTGGPPFSNQPQHF. In nucleotides, the CDR3 is TGTGCCATCAGTGAGGGGACAGGGGGACCCCCATTTAGCAATCAGCCCCAGCATTTT.

This clonotype was detected many times. The gene calls are TRBV5-1 and TRBJ2-1, with TRBD1 matching 9 bases. The germline gives CDR1 SGHRS, CDR2 YFSETQ. Trimming at V came to 4 bases and at J to 9 bases, leaving 8 bases not matched to a gene. The CDR3 loop spans 14 amino acids. CDR3 sequence: CASSPWDRVVEQFF. CDR3 nucleotides: TGCGCCAGCAGCCCCTGGGACAGGGTTGTTGAGCAGTTCTTC.

This rearrangement joins TRBV20-1 to TRBJ1-3, with 10 nucleotides matching TRBD1. The ends lost 5 bases at V and 4 bases at J; junction bases unmatched: 14. The CDR3 totals 17 residues. In germline, CDR1 is DFQATT, CDR2 SNEGSKA (reference sequence). The CDR3 nucleotides read TGCAGTGCTCTCGCCGACCGGACAGGGGGGAAGGGAAACACCATATATTTT. The encoded protein is CSALADRTGGKGNTIYF.

Notes on this clonotype: A single base separates this from a much larger clone, so it may be a read error. The rearrangement uses TRBV5-1 and TRBJ1-2; D is unclear. CDR3 length: 17 residues. CDR1 and CDR2 (germline): SGHRS, YFSETQ. The germline V and J ends were trimmed by 0 bases and 0 bases, with 15 bases remaining between them. This chain's CDR3 is CASSLAVVGQANYGYTF. The CDR3 nucleotides read TGCGCCAGCAGCTTGGCCGTCGTAGGGCAAGCTAACTATGGCTACACCTTC.

This clonotype was counted many times. The rearrangement links TRBV5-1 to TRBJ2-3; TRBD1 matches 9 bases. The germline V gene encodes CDR1 SGHRS and CDR2 YFSETQ. This CDR3 is 15 amino acids long. V gave up 3 bases and J gave up 2 bases; unmatched junction bases: 4. Here the CDR3 DNA reads TGCGCCAGCAGCTCCTGGACAGGGGACACAGATACGCAGTATTTT. This codes for CASSSWTGDTDTQYF.

In this sample, this clonotype turned up many times. This chain uses TRBV10-3 with TRBJ2-7; 7 positions agree with TRBD2. The J segment lost 1 base and the V segment lost 10 bases, leaving 13 bases of the junction unmatched. The CDR3 extends over 15 amino acids. Germline-derived CDR1 and CDR2 are ENHRY and SYGVKD. CDR3 sequence: CATAESGGPSYEQYF. The DNA for the CDR3 is TGTGCCACCGCGGAGTCGGGAGGACCTTCCTACGAGCAGTACTTC.